This TCR beta chain derives from a study of technical replicates of blood from a handful of donors. Using immunoSEQ multiplex PCR, the repertoire was profiled, and TCRdb retains in-frame clones only, with some absent. The table includes 81,000 or so clones, around 96% detected once. The CDR3 covers 12 residues. Germline lookup yields CDR1 MNHEY and CDR2 SMNVEV (reference sequence). The V end lost 6 bases, the J end lost 2 bases, and 8 bases lay between the germline ends. The sequenced sample was T cells isolated from PBMCs. The rearrangement joins TRBV27 to TRBJ2-7, with D possibly matching TRBD1 (5 bases). The receptor was isolated from a human donor in good health. This chain's CDR3 is CASRQGAYEQYF. The CDR3 region has the DNA TGTGCCAGCAGGCAGGGTGCCTACGAGCAGTACTTC.